These T cell receptor beta chains were read from a single sample in a study of CD8+ T cells in alopecia areata. TCRdb's table, derived via immunoSEQ multiplex PCR, lists solely in-frame clones and lacks some. The sample lists about 140,000 clones; 40% to 65% were seen once. The sequenced sample was CD4+ T cells sorted from blood, obtained at week 0. All receptors come from a human donor with alopecia areata. The CDR3 runs from the conserved cysteine through the conserved F or W. Fields, in order: J gene, D gene, clone size, V gene, CDR3 protein, CDR3 DNA. D genes are given only for firm matches. Where a row states a size, it is once, few, many or the class of an expanded clone; other rows omit it.

TRBJ2-5 | . | . | TRBV7-3 | CASSLAPPYETQYF | TGTGCCAGCAGCTTGGCGCCTCCTTATGAGACCCAGTACTTC
TRBJ1-1 | . | . | TRBV28 | CASSFTRDGTEAFF | TGTGCCAGCAGTTTCACCCGGGATGGCACTGAAGCTTTCTTT
TRBJ1-5 | . | . | TRBV30 | CGAQQGKQPQHF | TGTGGTGCCCAGCAGGGAAAACAGCCCCAGCATTTT
TRBJ2-6 | . | . | TRBV30 | CAWTGGGAGANVLTF | TGTGCCTGGACCGGAGGGGGGGCTGGGGCCAACGTCCTGACTTTC
TRBJ2-2 | TRBD1 | . | TRBV29-1 | CSAAPGQGTGELFF | TGCAGCGCAGCCCCCGGACAGGGGACCGGGGAGCTGTTTTTT
TRBJ2-7 | . | . | TRBV15 | CATSRERGYEQYF | TGTGCCACCAGCAGAGAACGCGGCTACGAGCAGTACTTC
TRBJ2-3 | TRBD2 | few | TRBV29-1 | CSVVGAGVVDTQYF | TGCAGCGTTGTTGGGGCGGGAGTAGTGGATACGCAGTATTTT
TRBJ2-6 | . | . | TRBV2 | CASIGRSGANVLTF | TGTGCCAGCATAGGTAGATCTGGGGCCAACGTCCTGACTTTC
TRBJ2-5 | . | . | TRBV27 | CASRRGLETQYF | TGTGCCAGCCGAAGGGGGTTGGAGACCCAGTACTTC
TRBJ2-7 | TRBD1 | . | TRBV7-2 | CASSSGQGPRREYF | TGTGCCAGCAGCTCGGGACAGGGGCCGAGGCGGGAGTACTTC
TRBJ2-7 | . | . | TRBV29-1 | CSVVEVPSSEQYF | TGCAGCGTTGTGGAGGTCCCCTCCTCCGAGCAGTACTTC